Below, 13 T cell receptor beta chains from the same sample are listed, as sequenced in a study of control samples from healthy donors and cancer patients. Sequencing used immunoSEQ multiplex PCR; TCRdb keeps in-frame clones, though not all of them. The data show 65,000 to 80,000 clones, roughly 90% seen once. Specimen: PBMCs. The receptors derive from a woman aged 45-59 years with colorectal cancer.

V usage is TRBV4-1 and J usage is TRBJ2-5; D call uncertain. The CDR3 runs 13 residues. Germline V CDR1 and CDR2: MGHRA, YSYEKL. Trimming pared 4 bases from V and 5 bases from J, leaving 11 bases between. CDR3 amino acids: CASSRLQMETQYF. CDR3 coding DNA: TGCGCCAGCAGCCGTTTGCAGATGGAGACCCAGTACTTC.

The rearrangement uses TRBV21-1 and TRBJ1-6. TRBV21-1 counts as a pseudogene. The CDR3 extends over 15 amino acids. CDR3 nucleotides: TGTGCCAGCAGCAAGACCGGTGCACAAGATTCACCCCTCCACTTT. Amino acids: CASSKTGAQDSPLHF.

The J gene is TRBJ2-5, the V gene TRBV5-4; 9 bases map to TRBD1. V shed 2 bases and J 2 bases; nucleotides not matched to a gene: 1. The CDR3 runs 14 residues. Germline CDR1 is SGHNT and CDR2 is YYREEE (reference sequence). The CDR3 DNA reads as TGTGCCAGCAGCTTACAGGGGGCACAAGAGACCCAGTACTTC. Translated, it gives CASSLQGAQETQYF.

The genes are TRBV5-4 and TRBJ1-6; D is uncertain. Looked up from germline, CDR1 is SGHNT and CDR2 is YYREEE (reference sequence). CDR3 length equals 12 residues. V was cut by 0 bases and J by 10 bases, with 5 bases left in between. CDR3 sequence reads: CASSLDASPLHF. CDR3 bases: TGTGCCAGCAGCTTGGATGCCTCACCCCTCCACTTT.

This chain links TRBV28 with TRBJ2-1; the D gene is possibly TRBD2 (5 bases). Germline loops: CDR1 MDHEN, CDR2 SYDVKM. This CDR3 is 15 amino acids long. V shed 7 bases and J shed 5 bases, with 18 bases lying between them. The CDR3 DNA follows: TGTGCCAGCACCTGGCCGGGGAATATACACAATGAGCAGTTCTTC. This gives the protein CASTWPGNIHNEQFF.

This chain connects TRBV7-2 to TRBJ2-3, with TRBD1 matching 10 bases. V shed 5 bases and J 5 bases; nucleotides not matched to a gene: 7. Germline CDR1 and CDR2: SGHTA and FQGNSA. CDR3 size: 15 residues. This CDR3 reads CASSPRDRGIDTQYF. The CDR3 DNA is TGTGCCAGCAGCCCACGGGACAGGGGTATAGATACGCAGTATTTT.

The rearrangement links TRBV3-1 (or the pseudogene TRBV3-2) to TRBJ1-1; D gene ambiguous. Deletions cut 0 bases from V and 6 bases from J, with 11 bases between. The CDR3 sequence is 14 residues long. Germline V gene sequence: CDR1 LGHDT, CDR2 YNNKEL (reference sequence). CDR3 sequence reads: CASSQDVGVAEAFF. The CDR3 DNA reads as TGTGCCAGCAGCCAAGACGTCGGAGTCGCTGAAGCTTTCTTT.

The chain employs TRBV7-3 and TRBJ2-7; TRBD1 agrees at 9 bases. CDR3 length: 15 residues. Germline lookup yields CDR1 SGHTA and CDR2 FQGTGA. Trimming cost V 5 bases and J 2 bases; bases outside gene matches: 7. DNA of the CDR3: TGTGCCAGCAGCCTTCCTGGGACAGGGACCTACGAGCAGTACGTC. As protein: CASSLPGTGTYEQYV.

The chain has TRBV15 and TRBJ1-2, with D maybe TRBD1 (5 bases). Per germline, CDR1 LNHNV and CDR2 YYDKDF (reference sequence). V lost 8 bases and J 4 bases, leaving 14 bases between the germline ends. There are 13 residues in the CDR3. The CDR3 is CATSIDRFYGYTF. The CDR3 DNA follows: TGTGCCACCTCCATAGACAGATTCTATGGCTACACCTTC.

The V gene is TRBV6-1, the J gene TRBJ2-7, with D perhaps matching TRBD1 (6 bases). The V end lost 2 bases, the J end lost 3 bases, and 17 bases lay between the germline ends. This CDR3 spans 16 amino acids. From germline, CDR1 is MNHNS and CDR2 SASEGT. CDR3 in amino acids: CASSELGGQKIYEQYV. For the CDR3, the DNA is TGTGCCAGCAGTGAATTGGGTGGACAGAAGATCTACGAGCAGTACGTC.

The chain links TRBV5-1 to TRBJ2-3; 14 bases are shared with TRBD2. This CDR3 spans 18 amino acids. Per germline, CDR1 SGHRS and CDR2 YFSETQ. Unmatched junction bases numbered 6, after V lost 1 base and J lost 2 bases. CDR3 in amino acids: CASSLQGLAGGNTDTQYF. The DNA of the CDR3 is TGCGCCAGCAGCTTGCAAGGACTAGCGGGGGGAAACACAGATACGCAGTATTTT.

V gene TRBV19 combines with J gene TRBJ2-6; D is unclear. The CDR3 sequence is 19 residues long. Per germline, CDR1 LNHDA and CDR2 SQIVND (reference sequence). The V end lost 4 bases, the J end lost 0 bases, and 19 bases lay between the germline ends. CDR3 residues: CASSTFQGYPTSGANVLTF. As DNA, the CDR3 is TGTGCCAGTAGTACCTTTCAAGGATACCCAACCTCTGGGGCCAACGTCCTGACTTTC.

This chain connects TRBV9 to TRBJ2-3; unclear D gene. V was clipped by 0 bases and J by 4 bases, with 6 bases between them. The germline gives CDR1 SGDLS, CDR2 YYNGEE. The CDR3 sequence is 13 residues long. Written as DNA, the CDR3 is TGTGCCAGCAGCGTAGATAGGGCAGATACGCAGTATTTT. Amino acid sequence: CASSVDRADTQYF.